These 22 T cell receptor beta chains share one sample of origin, sequenced in a study of OX40 agonist ivuxolimab in advanced cancers. Assay: immunoSEQ multiplex PCR; the TCRdb copy retains only in-frame clones and omits some. Here the sample spans around 70,000 clones, 92% being singletons. The sequenced sample was CD4+ or CD8+ T cells sorted from blood, obtained in a trial of the OX40 agonist ivuxolimab. The origin of the receptors is an adult with an advanced solid tumor such as melanoma, head and neck, liver or kidney cancer.

This rearrangement joins TRBV7-9 to TRBJ2-5, with D maybe TRBD2 (5 bases). CDR1 and CDR2 from the germline V gene are SEHNR and FQNEAQ (reference sequence). V was pared by 5 bases and J by 3 bases, with 13 bases between. CDR3 length: 14 residues. This CDR3 is CASSRVLAEETQYF. The CDR3 region has the DNA TGTGCCAGCAGCCGCGTCCTAGCAGAAGAGACCCAGTACTTC.

This clone was picked up one time. This chain connects TRBV6-1 to TRBJ2-7; D gene unclear. CDR3 length: 12 residues. With 6 bases removed from V and 3 bases from J, the gap between germline ends came to 9 bases. Germline V gene data show CDR1 as MNHNS and CDR2 as SASEGT. CDR3 sequence reads: CASRFPGYEQYF. In nucleotides, the CDR3 is TGTGCCAGCAGATTTCCGGGCTACGAGCAGTACTTC.

This chain links TRBV13 with TRBJ1-2; D possibly corresponds to TRBD1 (5 bases). The CDR3 loop spans 16 amino acids. CDR1 and CDR2 (germline): PRHDT, FYEKMQ (reference sequence). V was trimmed by 5 bases and J by 4 bases, leaving 20 bases between them. CDR3 sequence reads: CASSRTPGPDIYGYTF. The CDR3 region has the DNA TGTGCCAGCAGCCGCACGCCGGGACCAGACATCTATGGCTACACCTTC.

The chain uses TRBV7-6 and TRBJ2-7, with 7 bases lining up with TRBD2. The V gene end was trimmed by 8 bases and the J gene end by 2 bases; junction bases not matched to a gene: 9. The CDR3 extends over 14 amino acids. Germline loops: CDR1 SGHVS, CDR2 FNYEAQ. The CDR3 reads CASSGGLAAYEQYF. CDR3 sequence (DNA): TGTGCCAGCTCCGGTGGGCTAGCGGCCTACGAGCAGTACTTC.

This clone was found once. The rearrangement joins TRBV4-2 to TRBJ1-4, with D perhaps TRBD1 (6 bases). Trimming took 5 bases from V and 1 from J, leaving 20 bases between them. CDR1 LGHNA and CDR2 YNFKEQ come from the germline V gene. The CDR3 has 18 residues. The CDR3 DNA follows: TGTGCCAGCAGCTGGGGGCCTGAGGGATTGGGAACTAATGAAAAACTGTTTTTT. Translated: CASSWGPEGLGTNEKLFF.

The chain is built from TRBV9 and TRBJ2-5; D possibly corresponds to TRBD2 (5 bases). The CDR3 contains 13 residues. Between the trimmed V and J ends, which lost 4 bases and 4 bases, there was a span of 11 bases. Germline CDR1 SGDLS, CDR2 YYNGEE. This CDR3 is CASSPRALETQYF. The CDR3 DNA is TGTGCCAGCAGCCCGCGGGCCTTAGAGACCCAGTACTTC.

Comment on this clone: This may be a read error: a much more frequent sequence differs by one nucleotide. The chain links TRBV7-9 to TRBJ1-1; D not certain. The CDR3 is 13 amino acids. The germline V gene has CDR1 SEHNR and CDR2 FQNEAQ (reference sequence). V gave up 3 bases and J gave up 1 base, with 6 bases separating them. The CDR3 coding sequence is TGTGCCAGCAGCTTTGGACCGAACACTGAAGCTTTCTTT. The encoded protein is CASSFGPNTEAFF. Using reference TRBV7-9 and TRBJ1-1 for the parts outside the CDR3, the full variable domain is DTGVSQNPRHKITKRGQNVTFRCDPISEHNRLYWYRQTLGQGPEFLTYFQNEAQLEKSRLLSDRFSAERPKGSFSTLEIQRTEQGDSAMYLCASSFGPNTEAFFGQGTRLTVV.

V and J are TRBV27 and TRBJ2-7; 9 bases are shared with TRBD1. After removal of 6 bases from V and 5 bases from J, the junction contained 11 bases not matched to a gene. This CDR3 is 15 amino acids long. CDR1 is MNHEY, CDR2 SMNVEV, per germline (reference sequence). The CDR3 spells CASSIPGQGRHEQYF. CDR3 DNA sequence: TGTGCCAGCAGCATACCGGGACAGGGAAGGCACGAGCAGTACTTC.

The gene calls are TRBV7-9 and TRBJ2-5, with D tentatively TRBD1 or TRBD2 (6 bases each). CDR1 is SEHNR, CDR2 FQNEAQ, per germline (reference sequence). This CDR3 region has 16 residues. Trimming left V 5 bases short and J 2 bases short, with 18 bases between. CDR3 sequence: CASSPQVGGGQETQYF. The CDR3 DNA is TGTGCCAGCAGCCCCCAGGTGGGGGGCGGTCAAGAGACCCAGTACTTC.

J is TRBJ2-7 and V is TRBV19; TRBD1 aligns across 9 bases. The junction had 10 bases not matched to a gene; V was cut back by 6 bases and J by 4 bases. CDR3 length equals 15 residues. From germline, CDR1 is LNHDA and CDR2 SQIVND (reference sequence). DNA of the CDR3: TGTGCCAGTAGCCCAGACAGGGGGACTCGGTACGAGCAGTACTTC. Its translation: CASSPDRGTRYEQYF.

The chain has TRBV21-1 and TRBJ2-7; the table calls TRBD1, which could not be checked here. TRBV21-1 is marked as a pseudogene. CDR3 length equals 15 residues. In DNA form, the CDR3 reads TGTGCCAGCAGCAATCCCACAGACGATTCCTACGAGCAGTACTTC. This encodes CASSNPTDDSYEQYF.

The rearrangement joins TRBV4-2 to TRBJ2-7; D gene uncertain. Germline CDR1 is LGHNA and CDR2 is YNFKEQ. The V end lost 0 bases, the J end lost 3 bases, and 6 bases lay between the germline ends. CDR3 length equals 13 residues. The DNA for the CDR3 is TGTGCCAGCAGCCAAGATCGTAGCTACGAGCAGTACTTC. Translation: CASSQDRSYEQYF.

The J gene is TRBJ1-2, the V gene TRBV6-1; D possibly corresponds to TRBD1 (6 bases). V was clipped by 4 bases and J by 1 base, with 19 bases between them. The germline V gene encodes CDR1 MNHNS and CDR2 SASEGT. This CDR3 is built from 17 residues. For the CDR3, the DNA is TGTGCCAGCAGTGTCACGGGAGGGACATGGGGTAACTATGGCTACACCTTC. Translating it yields CASSVTGGTWGNYGYTF.

The rearrangement links TRBV18 to TRBJ1-3; possibly TRBD1 for D (5 bases). The CDR3 runs to 14 residues. Trimming cost V 8 bases and J 0 bases, with 11 bases left between them. Germline CDR1 is KGHSH and CDR2 is LQKENI. CDR3 in amino acids: CASLTGDSGNTIYF. For the CDR3, the DNA is TGTGCCAGCCTAACAGGTGACTCTGGAAACACCATATATTTT.

J is TRBJ1-4 and V is TRBV19; D is perhaps TRBD1 (6 bases). Trimming took off 8 bases at V and 2 bases at J, with 18 bases between the two ends. Germline V CDR1 and CDR2: LNHDA, SQIVND (reference sequence). This CDR3 has 16 amino acids. CDR3 amino acids: CASSGWGQTTNEKLFF. CDR3 bases: TGTGCCAGTTCGGGATGGGGGCAGACGACTAATGAAAAACTGTTTTTT.

The chain is built from TRBV5-5 and TRBJ1-5; D gene ambiguous. This CDR3 comprises 13 residues. V was clipped by 1 base and J by 3 bases, with 5 bases between them. Germline-derived CDR1 and CDR2 are SGHKS and YYEKEE (reference sequence). CDR3 coding DNA: TGTGCCAGCAGCTTGTACACCAATCAGCCCCAGCATTTT. It specifies CASSLYTNQPQHF. Combining the CDR3 with reference TRBV5-5 and TRBJ1-5 gives the whole variable domain DAGVTQSPTHLIKTRGQQVTLRCSPISGHKSVSWYQQVLGQGPQFIFQYYEKEERGRGNFPDRFSARQFPNYSSELNVNALLLGDSALYLCASSLYTNQPQHFGDGTRLSIL.

The chain couples TRBV9 to TRBJ1-5; D possibly corresponds to TRBD1 (5 bases). V gave up 5 bases and J gave up 2 bases, with 14 bases separating them. Germline CDR1 and CDR2: SGDLS and YYNGEE. The CDR3 extends over 15 amino acids. The CDR3 loop is CASSVGGVGNQPQHF. In DNA form, the CDR3 reads TGTGCCAGCAGTGTGGGAGGGGTGGGCAATCAGCCCCAGCATTTT.

J is TRBJ2-3 and V is TRBV6-5; the D is unclear. Trimming shortened V by 6 bases and J by 2 bases, and 15 bases separated the two germline ends. CDR3 length: 15 residues. Germline CDR1 is MNHEY and CDR2 is SVGAGI. DNA of the CDR3: TGTGCCAGCAGGAAGGCAAACAGAGCCACAGATACGCAGTATTTT. It specifies CASRKANRATDTQYF.

J is TRBJ2-1 and V is TRBV27, with a tentative D call TRBD2 (6 bases). This CDR3 comprises 16 residues. Germline V gene lookup returns CDR1 MNHEY and CDR2 SMNVEV (reference sequence). V was trimmed by 2 bases and J by 1 base, leaving 12 bases between them. In DNA form, the CDR3 reads TGTGCCAGCAGTTTAGGCGTGGGGGGTTCCTACAATGAGCAGTTCTTC. Translation: CASSLGVGGSYNEQFF.

This chain joins TRBV27 and TRBJ1-4, with TRBD1 matching 8 bases. Per the germline V gene, CDR1 is MNHEY and CDR2 is SMNVEV (reference sequence). The CDR3 length is 14 residues. Germline trimming cut 5 bases from V and 9 bases from J; bases unmatched to any gene: 8. CDR3 residues: CASSPLDREQKLFF. In DNA form, the CDR3 reads TGTGCCAGCAGTCCGCTGGACAGGGAGCAAAAACTGTTTTTT.

The V and J genes are TRBV2 and TRBJ1-4; the D gene is possibly TRBD1 (5 bases). Trimming pared 7 bases from V and 8 bases from J, leaving 17 bases between. The CDR3 totals 14 residues. Germline V gene lookup returns CDR1 SNHLY and CDR2 FYNNEI. The DNA of the CDR3 is TGTGCCAGCACCTCCGGGACGGAGGACGAAAAACTGTTTTTT. Translation gives CASTSGTEDEKLFF.

The rearrangement joins TRBV25-1 to TRBJ1-5, with D unclear. This CDR3 is 13 amino acids long. From germline, CDR1 is MGHDK and CDR2 SYGVNS. V was trimmed by 7 bases and J by 4 bases, leaving 11 bases between them. CDR3 amino acids: CASTGRWNQPQHF. As DNA, the CDR3 is TGTGCCAGCACAGGACGGTGGAATCAGCCCCAGCATTTT.